This TCR beta chain emerged from a study of graft-versus-host responses after intestinal transplantation. Some clones are missing from TCRdb's copy, which holds only in-frame ones; the method was immunoSEQ multiplex PCR. The repertoire holds about 15,000 clones, over 75% seen once, with 6% to 8.5% in the top ten. Notes on this clone: The antigen remains undetermined.

Findings and limits, study-wide: Early after transplant, HvG clones declined as circulating GvH clones peaked.

This CDR3 is built from 16 residues. The V and J ends lost 2 bases and 4 bases, in that order; junction bases with no gene match: 8. Germline CDR1 and CDR2: SGHRS and YFSETQ. J is TRBJ1-4 and V is TRBV5-1, with TRBD1 identical over 7 bases. This clonotype originated in a human patient who received an intestinal transplant, so some T cells may come from the graft donor. Source: bone marrow, taken roughly 120 days after intestinal transplantation. This CDR3 is CASSLRQGQINEKLFF. The CDR3 DNA reads as TGCGCCAGCAGCTTACGACAGGGCCAAATTAATGAAAAACTGTTTTTT.